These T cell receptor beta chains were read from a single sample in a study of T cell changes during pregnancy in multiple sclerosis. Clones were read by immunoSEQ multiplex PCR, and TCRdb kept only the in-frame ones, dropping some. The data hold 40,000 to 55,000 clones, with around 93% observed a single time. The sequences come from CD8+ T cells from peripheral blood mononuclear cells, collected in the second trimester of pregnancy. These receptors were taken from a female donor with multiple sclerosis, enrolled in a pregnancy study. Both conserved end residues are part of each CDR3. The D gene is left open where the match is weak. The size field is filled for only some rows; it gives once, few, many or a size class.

CDR3 protein: CASWTVQGTYGYTF
CDR3 DNA: TGTGCCAGCTGGACGGTACAGGGAACTTATGGCTACACCTTC
V gene: TRBV6-1
clone size: .
J gene: TRBJ1-2
D gene: .

CDR3 protein: CASSSGTGVSNQPQHF
CDR3 DNA: TGTGCCAGCAGCTCCGGGACAGGGGTCTCCAATCAGCCCCAGCATTTT
V gene: TRBV5-6
clone size: .
J gene: TRBJ1-5
D gene: TRBD1

CDR3 protein: CASSLGQHTDTQYF
CDR3 DNA: TGTGCCAGCAGCTTAGGACAGCACACAGATACGCAGTATTTT
V gene: TRBV9
clone size: .
J gene: TRBJ2-3
D gene: .

CDR3 protein: CASSGAGADEQFF
CDR3 DNA: TGCGCCAGCAGCGGGGCGGGGGCGGATGAGCAGTTCTTC
V gene: TRBV4-1
clone size: .
J gene: TRBJ2-1
D gene: .

CDR3 protein: CASSPPTSPNYGYTF
CDR3 DNA: TGTGCCAGCAGCCCCCCTACGTCACCTAACTATGGCTACACCTTC
V gene: TRBV13
clone size: once
J gene: TRBJ1-2
D gene: .

CDR3 protein: CASSYTPGSPTAEQYF
CDR3 DNA: TGTGCCAGCAGTTACACCCCAGGCTCACCCACAGCCGAGCAGTACTTC
V gene: TRBV6-6
clone size: .
J gene: TRBJ2-7
D gene: .

CDR3 protein: CASTLAGGGNTEAFF
CDR3 DNA: TGTGCCAGTACTTTAGCTGGGGGCGGGAACACTGAAGCTTTCTTT
V gene: TRBV19
clone size: few
J gene: TRBJ1-1
D gene: .

CDR3 protein: CASNGGVISYNEQFF
CDR3 DNA: TGTGCCAGCAACGGGGGGGTAATATCCTACAATGAGCAGTTCTTC
V gene: TRBV25-1
clone size: .
J gene: TRBJ2-1
D gene: TRBD2

CDR3 protein: CASILGVYSGNTIYF
CDR3 DNA: TGTGCCAGCATCCTAGGGGTTTACTCTGGAAACACCATATATTTT
V gene: TRBV7-8
clone size: .
J gene: TRBJ1-3
D gene: .

CDR3 protein: CSVETSGGSDTQYF
CDR3 DNA: TGCAGCGTTGAAACTAGCGGGGGTTCAGATACGCAGTATTTT
V gene: TRBV29-1
clone size: .
J gene: TRBJ2-3
D gene: TRBD2

CDR3 protein: CASSQDGDRRGNSYNEQFF
CDR3 DNA: TGCGCCAGCAGCCAAGACGGGGACAGGAGAGGGAATTCTTACAATGAGCAGTTCTTC
V gene: TRBV4-3
clone size: .
J gene: TRBJ2-1
D gene: TRBD1

CDR3 protein: CAIQGPGPQHF
CDR3 DNA: TGTGCCATTCAGGGGCCGGGGCCCCAGCATTTT
V gene: TRBV21-1
clone size: .
J gene: TRBJ1-5
D gene: .

CDR3 protein: CASSQDGTGPDTEAFF
CDR3 DNA: TGCGCCAGCAGCCAAGATGGGACAGGGCCTGACACTGAAGCTTTCTTT
V gene: TRBV4-3
clone size: .
J gene: TRBJ1-1
D gene: TRBD1

CDR3 protein: CASSLGGGGWDEQFF
CDR3 DNA: TGTGCCAGCAGCTTAGGAGGGGGGGGCTGGGATGAGCAGTTCTTC
V gene: TRBV7-2
clone size: .
J gene: TRBJ2-1
D gene: .

CDR3 protein: CAISGPGGTEETQYF
CDR3 DNA: TGTGCCATCAGTGGCCCAGGAGGAACCGAAGAGACCCAGTACTTC
V gene: TRBV10-3
clone size: .
J gene: TRBJ2-5
D gene: .

CDR3 protein: CASRSGPQANEKLFF
CDR3 DNA: TGTGCCAGCAGGTCAGGTCCCCAGGCTAATGAAAAACTGTTTTTT
V gene: TRBV6-1
clone size: .
J gene: TRBJ1-4
D gene: .

CDR3 protein: CASSSQGSYEQYF
CDR3 DNA: TGTGCCAGCAGCTCCCAGGGATCCTACGAGCAGTACTTC
V gene: TRBV7-9
clone size: .
J gene: TRBJ2-7
D gene: .

CDR3 protein: CASSMEQGGMNTEAFF
CDR3 DNA: TGTGCCAGTAGTATGGAACAGGGGGGCATGAACACTGAAGCTTTCTTT
V gene: TRBV19
clone size: .
J gene: TRBJ1-1
D gene: TRBD1

CDR3 protein: CASSQLAGVQETQYF
CDR3 DNA: TGTGCCAGCAGCCAGCTAGCGGGGGTACAAGAGACCCAGTACTTC
V gene: TRBV7-3
clone size: .
J gene: TRBJ2-5
D gene: TRBD2

CDR3 protein: CASSSSGGSSYEQYF
CDR3 DNA: TGTGCCAGTAGCTCCAGCGGGGGGAGCTCCTACGAGCAGTACTTC
V gene: TRBV19
clone size: once
J gene: TRBJ2-7
D gene: TRBD2

CDR3 protein: CASSFASGDETQYF
CDR3 DNA: TGTGCCAGCAGCTTCGCTAGCGGTGACGAGACCCAGTACTTC
V gene: TRBV7-9
clone size: once
J gene: TRBJ2-5
D gene: TRBD2

CDR3 protein: CASSFLYPSTDTQYF
CDR3 DNA: TGTGCCAGCAGCTTTCTGTATCCTAGCACAGATACGCAGTATTTT
V gene: TRBV13
clone size: .
J gene: TRBJ2-3
D gene: .

CDR3 protein: CASQRGGPGNEQFF
CDR3 DNA: TGTGCCAGCCAGCGGGGGGGTCCTGGAAATGAGCAGTTCTTC
V gene: TRBV27
clone size: .
J gene: TRBJ2-1
D gene: TRBD2

CDR3 protein: CASGNRDIGLEKLFF
CDR3 DNA: TGTGCCAGTGGCAACCGGGACATTGGGCTTGAAAAACTGTTTTTT
V gene: TRBV19
clone size: .
J gene: TRBJ1-4
D gene: .

CDR3 protein: CASSLIGGTGNTIYF
CDR3 DNA: TGTGCCAGCAGCTTAATCGGGGGTACCGGAAACACCATATATTTT
V gene: TRBV7-8
clone size: .
J gene: TRBJ1-3
D gene: .

CDR3 protein: CASSQFPGVENSPLHF
CDR3 DNA: TGCGCCAGCAGTCAATTCCCAGGGGTCGAGAATTCACCCCTCCACTTT
V gene: TRBV23-1
clone size: .
J gene: TRBJ1-6
D gene: .

CDR3 protein: CASSRQGLNQPQHF
CDR3 DNA: TGTGCCAGCAGCCGGCAGGGTTTAAATCAGCCCCAGCATTTT
V gene: TRBV9
clone size: .
J gene: TRBJ1-5
D gene: .

CDR3 protein: CSVSLGSNEQFF
CDR3 DNA: TGCAGCGTGTCCCTAGGCAGTAATGAGCAGTTCTTC
V gene: TRBV29-1
clone size: once
J gene: TRBJ2-1
D gene: .

CDR3 protein: CASSARGSNQPQHF
CDR3 DNA: TGTGCCAGCAGCGCCAGGGGAAGCAATCAGCCCCAGCATTTT
V gene: TRBV6-1
clone size: .
J gene: TRBJ1-5
D gene: .

CDR3 protein: CASSEQVRSVEQYF
CDR3 DNA: TGTGCCAGCAGCGAACAGGTGCGGAGTGTGGAGCAGTACTTC
V gene: TRBV13
clone size: .
J gene: TRBJ2-7
D gene: .

CDR3 protein: CASSFSGTGHQPQHF
CDR3 DNA: TGTGCCAGCAGTTTCTCCGGGACAGGGCATCAGCCCCAGCATTTT
V gene: TRBV27
clone size: .
J gene: TRBJ1-5
D gene: TRBD1

CDR3 protein: CASSDRTGGNEKLFF
CDR3 DNA: TGTGCCAGCAGTGACCGCACGGGGGGGAATGAAAAACTGTTTTTT
V gene: TRBV6-4
clone size: .
J gene: TRBJ1-4
D gene: .

CDR3 protein: CASSPSGGGTDTQYF
CDR3 DNA: TGCGCCAGCAGCCCGTCCGGCGGGGGGACAGATACGCAGTATTTT
V gene: TRBV4-1
clone size: .
J gene: TRBJ2-3
D gene: TRBD2

CDR3 protein: CASSEGLAGGNEQFF
CDR3 DNA: TGTGCCAGCAGTGAGGGACTAGCGGGGGGAAATGAGCAGTTCTTC
V gene: TRBV6-4
clone size: .
J gene: TRBJ2-1
D gene: TRBD2

CDR3 protein: CASSLIPGHDSGANVLTF
CDR3 DNA: TGTGCCAGCAGCCTTATCCCGGGACACGACTCTGGGGCCAACGTCCTGACTTTC
V gene: TRBV9
clone size: .
J gene: TRBJ2-6
D gene: .

CDR3 protein: CASSPLAGTQETQYF
CDR3 DNA: TGTGCCAGCAGCCCACTAGCGGGGACCCAAGAGACCCAGTACTTC
V gene: TRBV4-2
clone size: .
J gene: TRBJ2-5
D gene: TRBD2

CDR3 protein: CASSAGPLGGQDEQYF
CDR3 DNA: TGTGCCAGTAGTGCGGGCCCCTTGGGGGGTCAGGACGAGCAGTACTTC
V gene: TRBV19
clone size: .
J gene: TRBJ2-7
D gene: .

CDR3 protein: CASSLQTMNTEAFF
CDR3 DNA: TGTGCCAGTAGTCTTCAGACAATGAACACTGAAGCTTTCTTT
V gene: TRBV19
clone size: .
J gene: TRBJ1-1
D gene: .

CDR3 protein: CASSLVAPSGTDTQYF
CDR3 DNA: TGTGCCAGCAGTTTAGTGGCCCCTAGTGGTACAGATACGCAGTATTTT
V gene: TRBV27
clone size: .
J gene: TRBJ2-3
D gene: .

CDR3 protein: CASSQVGGSPYEQYF
CDR3 DNA: TGCGCCAGCAGCCAAGTGGGGGGGAGTCCCTACGAGCAGTACTTC
V gene: TRBV4-3
clone size: .
J gene: TRBJ2-7
D gene: TRBD2

CDR3 protein: CASSFPSTYEQYF
CDR3 DNA: TGTGCCAGCAGCTTCCCCAGTACCTACGAGCAGTACTTC
V gene: TRBV7-9
clone size: .
J gene: TRBJ2-7
D gene: .

CDR3 protein: CASSLDLNEKLFF
CDR3 DNA: TGTGCCAGCAGCTTGGATCTTAATGAAAAACTGTTTTTT
V gene: TRBV5-5
clone size: .
J gene: TRBJ1-4
D gene: .

CDR3 protein: CAWSSGTGEAFF
CDR3 DNA: TGTGCCTGGAGCTCAGGGACAGGGGAAGCTTTCTTT
V gene: TRBV30
clone size: .
J gene: TRBJ1-1
D gene: TRBD1

CDR3 protein: CASSLGTGGIHEQFF
CDR3 DNA: TGTGCCAGCAGCTTAGGCACAGGGGGAATCCATGAGCAGTTCTTC
V gene: TRBV11-2
clone size: medium-sized
J gene: TRBJ2-1
D gene: TRBD1

CDR3 protein: CASSLGSGEQYF
CDR3 DNA: TGTGCCAGCAGCTTAGGATCCGGGGAGCAGTACTTC
V gene: TRBV7-2
clone size: .
J gene: TRBJ2-7
D gene: .

CDR3 protein: CASSHPRDRAGNTIYF
CDR3 DNA: TGCGCCAGCAGCCATCCGCGGGACAGGGCAGGAAACACCATATATTTT
V gene: TRBV4-1
clone size: .
J gene: TRBJ1-3
D gene: TRBD1

CDR3 protein: CASSAAGPYEQYF
CDR3 DNA: TGTGCCAGCAGTGCGGCAGGGCCCTACGAGCAGTACTTC
V gene: TRBV6-1
clone size: .
J gene: TRBJ2-7
D gene: .

CDR3 protein: CASSQGLQGLAPRDEQFF
CDR3 DNA: TGTGCCAGCAGCCAAGGGCTACAAGGACTAGCCCCCCGCGATGAGCAGTTCTTC
V gene: TRBV4-2
clone size: .
J gene: TRBJ2-1
D gene: TRBD2

CDR3 protein: CASSDTSSDTQYF
CDR3 DNA: TGTGCCAGCAGCGACACTAGTTCGGATACGCAGTATTTT
V gene: TRBV4-2
clone size: .
J gene: TRBJ2-3
D gene: .

CDR3 protein: CASSLSMGLAGGPSYNEQFF
CDR3 DNA: TGTGCCAGCAGTTTATCGATGGGACTAGCGGGGGGGCCGTCCTACAATGAGCAGTTCTTC
V gene: TRBV27
clone size: .
J gene: TRBJ2-1
D gene: TRBD2

CDR3 protein: CASSLTTSGFSYEQYF
CDR3 DNA: TGTGCCAGCAGTTTAACGACTAGCGGGTTCTCCTACGAGCAGTACTTC
V gene: TRBV27
clone size: .
J gene: TRBJ2-7
D gene: TRBD2

CDR3 protein: CASSYGTGTTVAFF
CDR3 DNA: TGTGCCAGCAGTTACGGGACAGGAACCACGGTGGCTTTCTTT
V gene: TRBV6-5
clone size: .
J gene: TRBJ1-1
D gene: TRBD1

CDR3 protein: CASSPGLANTGELFF
CDR3 DNA: TGTGCCAGCAGCCCGGGACTGGCGAACACCGGGGAGCTGTTTTTT
V gene: TRBV5-5
clone size: .
J gene: TRBJ2-2
D gene: .

CDR3 protein: CASSSLLAPLSTDTQYF
CDR3 DNA: TGTGCCAGCAGCTCACTTCTAGCTCCCCTTAGCACAGATACGCAGTATTTT
V gene: TRBV5-6
clone size: .
J gene: TRBJ2-3
D gene: .

CDR3 protein: CASSPGTFEQYF
CDR3 DNA: TGTGCCAGCAGCCCCGGGACATTCGAGCAGTACTTC
V gene: TRBV7-9
clone size: .
J gene: TRBJ2-7
D gene: .

CDR3 protein: CASSVTGLANTEAFF
CDR3 DNA: TGTGCCAGCAGCGTTACAGGGCTGGCGAACACTGAAGCTTTCTTT
V gene: TRBV7-9
clone size: few
J gene: TRBJ1-1
D gene: .

CDR3 protein: CASSEQTGAYNEQFF
CDR3 DNA: TGTGCCAGCAGCGAACAAACAGGGGCTTACAATGAGCAGTTCTTC
V gene: TRBV6-4
clone size: .
J gene: TRBJ2-1
D gene: TRBD1

CDR3 protein: CASSYLGTDHEKLFF
CDR3 DNA: TGTGCCAGCAGTTACCTTGGGACAGACCATGAAAAACTGTTTTTT
V gene: TRBV6-6
clone size: .
J gene: TRBJ1-4
D gene: TRBD1

CDR3 protein: CASRKQGVQPQHF
CDR3 DNA: TGTGCCTCCCGGAAACAGGGTGTCCAGCCCCAGCATTTT
V gene: TRBV27
clone size: few
J gene: TRBJ1-5
D gene: .

CDR3 protein: CASSIFTEAFF
CDR3 DNA: TGTGCCAGTAGTATCTTCACTGAAGCTTTCTTT
V gene: TRBV19
clone size: .
J gene: TRBJ1-1
D gene: .